Below are 12 T cell receptor beta chains sequenced from a single sample in a study of T-cell memory formation after mild COVID-19. TCRdb fed the 5' RACE reads into MiXCR, producing one record per CDR3 protein. Found here are about 82,000 distinct CDR3 sequences, over 12% of them singletons; the top ten hold roughly two fifths. The sample taken for sequencing was PBMCs or a T cell subset sorted from them (not recorded which). These receptors all stem from a man between 18 and 35 years old who had mild COVID-19 (a few samples of this study predate the infection). Cell type and time point are not known.

This clonotype appeared a few times. The genes are TRBV7-6 and TRBJ2-1; TRBD2 matches 9 bases. The CDR3 is 16 residues long. CDR1 is SGHVS and CDR2 is FNYEAQ in the germline V gene. Unmatched junction bases numbered 4, after V lost 2 bases and J lost 2 bases. The CDR3 sequence: CASSLLAGTPYNEQFF. As DNA, the CDR3 is TGTGCCAGCAGCTTACTAGCGGGGACCCCCTACAATGAGCAGTTCTTC. The whole variable domain, filled in from reference TRBV7-6 and TRBJ2-1, reads GAGVSQSPRYKVTKRGQDVALRCDPISGHVSLYWYRQALGQGPEFLTYFNYEAQQDKSGLPNDRFSAERPEGSISTLTIQRTEQRDSAMYRCASSLLAGTPYNEQFFGPGTRLTVL.

This clonotype came up a few times. The chain recombines TRBV7-9 with TRBJ2-5; 12 bases line up with TRBD1. V was clipped by 9 bases and J by 5 bases; unmatched bases: 4. This CDR3 is built from 13 residues. The germline V gene has CDR1 SEHNR and CDR2 FQNEAQ (reference sequence). CDR3 in amino acids: CASGTGGLETQYF. The CDR3 nucleotides read TGTGCCAGTGGGACAGGGGGCCTGGAGACCCAGTACTTC.

The V gene is TRBV4-3, the J gene TRBJ2-1; perhaps TRBD1 as D (6 bases). The germline V gene encodes CDR1 LGHNA and CDR2 YSLEER. V shed 0 bases and J shed 1 base, with 10 bases lying between them. The CDR3 runs 16 residues. In nucleotides, the CDR3 is TGCGCCAGCAGCCAAGAGGGACATACGTCCTACAATGAGCAGTTCTTC. This encodes CASSQEGHTSYNEQFF.

The sample holds a few counts of this clonotype. This sequence joins TRBV10-1 and TRBJ2-7, with D possibly matching TRBD1 (6 bases). With 6 bases removed from V and 5 bases from J, the gap between germline ends came to 11 bases. Germline lookup yields CDR1 WNHNN and CDR2 SYGVQD (reference sequence). This CDR3 is built from 12 residues. The CDR3 protein is CASSNGQNEQYF. In DNA form, the CDR3 reads TGCGCCAGCAGCAACGGACAGAACGAGCAGTACTTC.

V is TRBV5-1 and J is TRBJ2-1, with 11 bases identical to TRBD2. Germline CDR1 and CDR2: SGHRS and YFSETQ. The CDR3 length is 19 residues. Trimming took 4 bases from V and 0 from J; bases not matched to a gene: 12. The CDR3 region is CASSPAPSGGSSSYNEQFF. DNA of the CDR3: TGCGCCAGCAGCCCGGCTCCTAGCGGGGGGTCGAGCTCCTACAATGAGCAGTTCTTC.

The V call is TRBV4-3, the J call TRBJ2-7, with 7 nucleotides matching TRBD1. V dropped 1 base and J dropped 3; count of bases not matched to a gene: 3. The germline V gene has CDR1 LGHNA and CDR2 YSLEER. The CDR3 runs 14 residues. The CDR3 loop is CASSQGQGDYEQYF. Here the CDR3 DNA reads TGCGCCAGCAGCCAAGGACAGGGAGACTACGAGCAGTACTTC.

V usage is TRBV4-3 and J usage is TRBJ2-1; the D gene is possibly TRBD2 (5 bases). The CDR3 contains 15 residues. V shed 0 bases and J shed 9 bases, with 15 bases lying between them. Looked up from germline, CDR1 is LGHNA and CDR2 is YSLEER. DNA of the CDR3: TGCGCCAGCAGCCAAGATTTGAGGCGGAGGAGTGAGCAGTTCTTC. Protein product: CASSQDLRRRSEQFF.

V gene TRBV4-1 combines with J gene TRBJ2-7; the match to TRBD1 covers 8 bases. The germline V gene has CDR1 MGHRA and CDR2 YSYEKL. This CDR3 has 16 amino acids. Unmatched junction bases numbered 7, after V lost 3 bases and J lost 0 bases. Written as DNA, the CDR3 is TGCGCCAGCAGCCAGGTACAGGGGGTGAGCTCCTACGAGCAGTACTTC. Its protein product is CASSQVQGVSSYEQYF.

There are a few counts of this clonotype. This chain uses TRBV27 with TRBJ2-7; 9 bases are shared with TRBD2. The CDR3 totals 13 residues. CDR1 and CDR2 from the germline V gene are MNHEY and SMNVEV (reference sequence). After removal of 8 bases from V and 3 bases from J, the junction contained 5 bases not matched to a gene. DNA for the CDR3: TGTGCCAGCGGCGCGGGGGGGCTCTACGAGCAGTACTTC. The encoded protein is CASGAGGLYEQYF.

The gene calls are TRBV7-9 and TRBJ2-1, with 13 bases lining up with TRBD2. Germline V gives CDR1 SEHNR, CDR2 FQNEAQ (reference sequence). V gave up 2 bases and J gave up 2 bases; unmatched junction bases: 6. The CDR3 sequence is 18 residues long. The DNA of the CDR3 is TGTGCCAGCAGCTTACGGACTAGCGGGGGCAATACCTACAATGAGCAGTTCTTC. Protein: CASSLRTSGGNTYNEQFF.

This clonotype appeared a few times. The CDR3 region is CASSSPGHTNEQFF. DNA for the CDR3: TGTGCCAGCAGCTCTCCGGGACATACAAATGAGCAGTTCTTC. V and J are TRBV7-2 and TRBJ2-1; a possible D gene is TRBD1 (6 bases). V lost 4 bases to trimming and J lost 7 bases, with 14 bases between them. Looked up from germline, CDR1 is SGHTA and CDR2 is FQGNSA. There are 14 residues in the CDR3.

This sequence joins TRBV21-1 and TRBJ1-2; TRBD1, the D gene given by the table, was not confirmed from the DNA. TRBV21-1 is recorded as a pseudogene. The CDR3 has 12 residues. CDR3 amino acids: CASPDRNYGYTF. The CDR3 coding sequence is TGTGCCAGCCCGGACAGAAACTATGGCTACACCTTC.